Below are 14 T cell receptor beta chains sequenced from a single sample in a study of PD-L1 blockade in urothelial cancer. Profiling relied on immunoSEQ multiplex PCR, and the TCRdb table lists in-frame clones only, not all of them. The sample yields 50,000 or so clones, approximately 87% seen once. The sequenced sample was PBMCs, obtained around atezolizumab (anti-PD-L1) treatment. These receptors came from a man in his forties with urothelial cancer.

CDR3 protein: CASSFAIAGSTDTQYF. DNA for the CDR3: TGTGCCAGCAGTTTCGCCATTGCGGGGAGCACAGATACGCAGTATTTT. V and J are TRBV28 and TRBJ2-3; a possible D gene is TRBD2 (6 bases). The V gene lost 3 bases and the J gene lost 0 bases, with 13 bases spanning the gap. Per the germline V gene, CDR1 is MDHEN and CDR2 is SYDVKM. The CDR3 has 16 residues. The full variable domain, in which reference TRBV28 and TRBJ2-3 provide the parts outside the CDR3, is DVKVTQSSRYLVKRTGEKVFLECVQDMDHENMFWYRQDPGLGLRLIYFSYDVKMKEKGDIPEGYSVSREKKERFSLILESASTNQTSMYLCASSFAIAGSTDTQYFGPGTRLTVL.

The chain combines TRBV6-1 with TRBJ1-5; no clear D gene. This CDR3 spans 13 amino acids. The V end was cut by 1 base, the J end by 7 bases, with 8 bases between. From germline, CDR1 is MNHNS and CDR2 SASEGT. The CDR3 bases are TGTGCCAGCAGTGAAGTACGGTGGCAGCCCCAGCATTTT. Amino acid sequence: CASSEVRWQPQHF.

The gene calls are TRBV6-5 and TRBJ2-5; TRBD1 matches 9 bases. This CDR3 region has 13 residues. After removal of 6 bases from V and 5 bases from J, the junction contained 4 bases not matched to a gene. Germline CDR1 MNHEY, CDR2 SVGAGI. The chain's CDR3 is CASSRQGGETQYF. The DNA of the CDR3 is TGTGCCAGCAGCAGACAGGGGGGGGAGACCCAGTACTTC.

This chain links TRBV6-6 with TRBJ2-3; 11 nucleotides match TRBD1. The length of the CDR3 is 15 residues. With V trimmed by 5 bases and J by 5 bases, 6 bases remained unmatched. CDR1 is MNHNY, CDR2 SVGAGI, per germline (reference sequence). The CDR3 DNA is TGTGCCAGCAGTGGGGGGACAGGGGGACGAGATACGCAGTATTTT. It specifies CASSGGTGGRDTQYF.

The chain combines TRBV28 with TRBJ1-2; D perhaps matches TRBD1 (5 bases). This CDR3 is 14 amino acids long. Germline-derived CDR1 and CDR2 are MDHEN and SYDVKM. V was cut by 3 bases and J by 8 bases, with 16 bases left in between. The CDR3, as DNA: TGTGCCAGCAGTTTCCAGACACCGGGGGGGGGCTACACCTTC. Protein: CASSFQTPGGGYTF.

The table lists this clone with a few counts. This sequence joins TRBV30 and TRBJ2-7; TRBD2 matches at 8 bases. V was pared by 4 bases and J by 2 bases, with 7 bases of the junction left unmatched. Germline V gives CDR1 GTSNPN, CDR2 SVGIG (reference sequence). The CDR3 has 14 residues. The CDR3 nucleotides are TGTGCCTGGAAAAGTAGCGGGATTACCTACGAGCAGTACTTC. This encodes CAWKSSGITYEQYF.

This sequence joins TRBV27 and TRBJ1-1; D is unclear. The length of the CDR3 is 13 residues. V lost 4 bases, J lost 6 bases, and 12 bases lay in between. Per germline, CDR1 MNHEY and CDR2 SMNVEV (reference sequence). The CDR3 loop reads CASSSPSPPEAFF. The CDR3 DNA reads TGTGCCAGCAGTTCCCCCTCCCCCCCTGAAGCTTTCTTT.

The chain joins TRBV4-3 to TRBJ2-2, with TRBD2 matching over 12 bases. There are 19 residues in the CDR3. Germline V CDR1 and CDR2: LGHNA, YSLEER. V lost 1 base, J lost 3 bases, and 9 bases stayed unmatched. DNA for the CDR3: TGCGCCAGCAGCCAAGGGACTAGCGGGACACGGTCGGACACCGGGGAGCTGTTTTTT. Its protein product is CASSQGTSGTRSDTGELFF.

This chain uses TRBV30 with TRBJ2-7; weak D call: TRBD1 (5 bases). The CDR3 totals 12 residues. V shed 0 bases and J shed 6 bases, with 9 bases lying between them. Germline-derived CDR1 and CDR2 are GTSNPN and SVGIG (reference sequence). The CDR3 DNA sequence: TGTGCCTGGAGTGTACCAGGGCCCGAGCAGTACTTC. Translating it yields CAWSVPGPEQYF.

The gene calls are TRBV5-4 and TRBJ2-7; maybe TRBD2 (5 bases). The ends were cut back, 0 bases at V and 0 bases at J, with 10 bases in the middle. The germline gives CDR1 SGHNT, CDR2 YYREEE (reference sequence). This CDR3 spans 15 amino acids. CDR3 in DNA: TGTGCCAGCAGCTTGGAATCCAGCGGCTCCTACGAGCAGTACTTC. This translates into CASSLESSGSYEQYF.

The genes are TRBV2 and TRBJ2-3, with D unresolved. The V and J ends lost 1 base and 2 bases respectively, with 13 bases between them. Per the germline V gene, CDR1 is SNHLY and CDR2 is FYNNEI. This CDR3 is built from 16 residues. The CDR3 region has the DNA TGTGCCAGCAGTGAAGAGATGAGGAGAGTCACAGATACGCAGTATTTT. Residues: CASSEEMRRVTDTQYF.

This clone was observed once. The chain couples TRBV14 to TRBJ2-2; 9 bases line up with TRBD2. The V gene end was trimmed by 4 bases and the J gene end by 4 bases; junction bases not matched to a gene: 7. CDR1 is SGHDN, CDR2 FVKESK, per germline. The CDR3 totals 16 residues. The DNA for the CDR3 is TGTGCCAGCAGCCGAGGTTCTAGCGGGATCACCGGGGAGCTGTTTTTT. Its protein product is CASSRGSSGITGELFF.

This clone was picked up one time. The gene calls are TRBV27 and TRBJ1-1; D is ambiguous. Germline CDR1 is MNHEY and CDR2 is SMNVEV (reference sequence). CDR3 size: 12 residues. V lost 1 base and J lost 8, with 8 bases in between. CDR3 protein: CASSLLGGEAFF. DNA for the CDR3: TGTGCCAGCAGTTTATTAGGAGGCGAAGCTTTCTTT.

The V and J genes are TRBV2 and TRBJ1-4, with a tentative D call TRBD1 (5 bases). The CDR3 loop spans 16 amino acids. Trimming pared 7 bases from V and 3 bases from J, leaving 18 bases between. Per the germline V gene, CDR1 is SNHLY and CDR2 is FYNNEI. In nucleotides, the CDR3 is TGTGCCAGCACATTCGCAGGGTCTAGGGCTAATGAAAAACTGTTTTTT. Amino acids: CASTFAGSRANEKLFF.